This T cell receptor beta chain was sequenced in a study of cytomegalovirus exposure and HLA in healthy donors. Across the whole study: Falling in the Caucasian-associated ancestry cluster were 80% to 90% of some 400 genotyped donors. General observations from the study: Highly shared variants forming one cluster were likely a sequencing artifact. Rare TCR sequences dominated, though some public TCRs recurred in many donors.

Germline CDR1 WSHSY, CDR2 SAAADI. Trimming removed 8 bases from V and 8 bases from J; junction bases left unmatched: 6. CDR3 length equals 13 residues. Details on this clone: As yet, its antigen is unknown.

The PCR used 60 Vbeta and 13 Jbeta primers. Sequencing was performed with immunoSEQ multiplex PCR; in TCRdb, only in-frame clones are kept and a portion is missing. The repertoire has around 130,000 clones, roughly 77% of them found once; the top ten carry under 6%. Material for sequencing was PBMCs. The source is a woman in her thirties or forties in good health and CMV-seropositive. The chain recombines TRBV10-2 with TRBJ2-5, with TRBD1 matching over 12 bases. This chain's CDR3 is CASRGTGGRTQYF. The CDR3 nucleotides read TGCGCCAGCCGGGGGACAGGGGGCCGTACCCAGTACTTC.